This record covers a single T cell receptor beta chain. This sample is drawn from a study of identical twins. TCRdb processed the 5' RACE reads anew with MiXCR; each CDR3 protein has one entry. The profile shows approximately 600,000 distinct CDR3 sequences, 9.5% to 10% of them singletons. Trimming stripped 2 bases from V and 6 bases from J, with 11 bases between. The CDR3 runs 12 residues. CDR1 is DFQATT and CDR2 is SNEGSKA in the germline V gene (reference sequence). This sample was shared with a second study, whose subject was yellow fever vaccine responses in identical twins.

This chain links TRBV20-1 with TRBJ2-7; weak D call: TRBD1 (6 bases). What was sequenced was PBMCs. The TCR sequence derives from a woman aged 18-29 years in good health. The CDR3 region has the DNA TGCAGTGCTAGATCAACAGGGATCGAGCAGTACTTC. It translates to CSARSTGIEQYF.